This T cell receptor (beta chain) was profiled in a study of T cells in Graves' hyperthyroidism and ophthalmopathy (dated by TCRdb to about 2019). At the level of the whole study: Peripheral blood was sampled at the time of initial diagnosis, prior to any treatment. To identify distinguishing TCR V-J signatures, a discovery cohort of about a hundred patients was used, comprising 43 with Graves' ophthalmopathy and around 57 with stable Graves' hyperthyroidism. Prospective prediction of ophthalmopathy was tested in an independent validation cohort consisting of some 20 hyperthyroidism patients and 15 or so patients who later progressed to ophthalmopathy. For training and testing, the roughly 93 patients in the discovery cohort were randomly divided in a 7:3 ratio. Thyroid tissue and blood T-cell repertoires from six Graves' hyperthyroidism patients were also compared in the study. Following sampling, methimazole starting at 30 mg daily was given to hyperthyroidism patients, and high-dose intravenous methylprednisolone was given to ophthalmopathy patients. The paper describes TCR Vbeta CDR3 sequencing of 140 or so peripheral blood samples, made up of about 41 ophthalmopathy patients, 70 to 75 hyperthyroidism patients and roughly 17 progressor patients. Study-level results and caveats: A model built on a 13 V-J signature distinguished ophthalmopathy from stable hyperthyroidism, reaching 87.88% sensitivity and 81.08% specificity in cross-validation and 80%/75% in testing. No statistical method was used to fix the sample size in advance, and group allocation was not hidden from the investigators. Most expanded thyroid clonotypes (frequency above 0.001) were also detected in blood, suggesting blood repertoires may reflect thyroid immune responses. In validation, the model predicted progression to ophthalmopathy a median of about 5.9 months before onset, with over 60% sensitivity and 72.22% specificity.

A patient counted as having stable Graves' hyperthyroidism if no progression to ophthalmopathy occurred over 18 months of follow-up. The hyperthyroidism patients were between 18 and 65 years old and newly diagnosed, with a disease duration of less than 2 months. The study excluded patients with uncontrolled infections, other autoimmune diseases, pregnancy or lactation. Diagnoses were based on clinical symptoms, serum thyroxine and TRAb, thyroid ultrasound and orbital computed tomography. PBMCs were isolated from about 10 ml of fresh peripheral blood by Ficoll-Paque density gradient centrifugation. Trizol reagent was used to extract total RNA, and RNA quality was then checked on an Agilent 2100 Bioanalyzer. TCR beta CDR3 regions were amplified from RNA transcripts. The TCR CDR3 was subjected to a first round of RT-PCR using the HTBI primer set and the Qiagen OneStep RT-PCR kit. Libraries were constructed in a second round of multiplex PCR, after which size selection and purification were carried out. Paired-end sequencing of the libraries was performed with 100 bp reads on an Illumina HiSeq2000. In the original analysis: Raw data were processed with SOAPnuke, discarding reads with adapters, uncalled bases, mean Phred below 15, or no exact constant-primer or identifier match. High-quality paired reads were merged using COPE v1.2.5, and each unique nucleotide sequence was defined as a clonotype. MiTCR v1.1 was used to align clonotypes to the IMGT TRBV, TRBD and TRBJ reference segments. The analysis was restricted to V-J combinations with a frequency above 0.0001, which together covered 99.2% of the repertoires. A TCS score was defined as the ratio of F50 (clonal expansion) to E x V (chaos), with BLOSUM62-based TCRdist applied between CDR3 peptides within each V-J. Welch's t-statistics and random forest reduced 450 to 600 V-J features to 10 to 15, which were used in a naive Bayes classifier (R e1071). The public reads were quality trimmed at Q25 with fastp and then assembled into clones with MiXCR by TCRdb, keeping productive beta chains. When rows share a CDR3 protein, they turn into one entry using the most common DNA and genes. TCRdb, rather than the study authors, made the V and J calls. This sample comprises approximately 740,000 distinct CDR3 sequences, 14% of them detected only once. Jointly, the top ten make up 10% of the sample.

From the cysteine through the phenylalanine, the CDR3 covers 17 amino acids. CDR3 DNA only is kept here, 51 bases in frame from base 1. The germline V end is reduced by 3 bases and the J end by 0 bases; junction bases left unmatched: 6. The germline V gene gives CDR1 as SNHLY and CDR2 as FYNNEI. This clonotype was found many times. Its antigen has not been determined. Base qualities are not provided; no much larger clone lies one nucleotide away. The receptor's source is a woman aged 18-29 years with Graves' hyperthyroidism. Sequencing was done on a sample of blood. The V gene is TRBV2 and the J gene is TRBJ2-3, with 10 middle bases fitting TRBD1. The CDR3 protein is CASSEIRTGGSTDTQYF. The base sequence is TGTGCCAGCAGTGAGATCCGGACAGGGGGGAGCACAGATACGCAGTATTTT.